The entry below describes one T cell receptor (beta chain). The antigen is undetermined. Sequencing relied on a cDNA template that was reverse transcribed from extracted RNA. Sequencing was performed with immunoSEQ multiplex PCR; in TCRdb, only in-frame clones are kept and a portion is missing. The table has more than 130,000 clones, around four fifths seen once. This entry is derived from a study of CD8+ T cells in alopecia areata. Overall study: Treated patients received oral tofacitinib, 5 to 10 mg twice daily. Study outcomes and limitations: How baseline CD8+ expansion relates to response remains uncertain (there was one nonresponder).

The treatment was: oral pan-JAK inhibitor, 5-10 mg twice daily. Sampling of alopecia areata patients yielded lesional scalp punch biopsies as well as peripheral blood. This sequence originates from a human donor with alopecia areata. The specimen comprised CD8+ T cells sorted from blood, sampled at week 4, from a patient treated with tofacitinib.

CDR3 loop: CASSVPEVYNEQFF. CDR3 in DNA: TGTGCCAGCAGCGTCCCAGAAGTTTACAATGAGCAGTTCTTC. The rearrangement joins TRBV7-8 to TRBJ2-1; D is ambiguous. Germline V lookup: CDR1 SGHVS, CDR2 FQNEAQ. V dropped 5 bases and J dropped 4 bases, with 12 bases sitting between them. This CDR3 spans 14 amino acids.